The present entry profiles one T cell receptor (beta chain) with its context. Its antigen is unidentified. The primer mix had 60 Vbeta and 13 Jbeta primers. The repertoire was sequenced with immunoSEQ multiplex PCR; TCRdb's copy has only in-frame clones and lacks some. The sample holds 150,000 to 200,000 clones, approximately 72% seen once. All donors participated as healthy donors of bone marrow. Nobody wrote down the CMV serostatus of this donor. This record belongs to a study of cytomegalovirus exposure and HLA in healthy donors. Findings of the study overall: Within a later analysis, the majority of CMV-associated TCR beta chains appeared HLA-restricted. Near-uniform donor sequencing depth was presumed by presence/absence analyses.

Sequenced sample: PBMCs. The source is a human donor in good health.

CDR3 region: CASSIARTGGLGVNQPQHF. The CDR3 nucleotides read TGTGCCAGTAGTATCGCTCGGACAGGGGGCCTGGGGGTCAATCAGCCCCAGCATTTT. This chain links TRBV19 with TRBJ1-5, with 11 bases identical to TRBD1. This CDR3 is built from 19 residues. V lost 3 bases to trimming and J lost 3 bases; unmatched junction nucleotides: 13. CDR1 and CDR2 (germline): LNHDA, SQIVND (reference sequence).